A selection of T cell receptor beta chains follows, all from one sample in a study of T cell changes during pregnancy in multiple sclerosis. Using immunoSEQ multiplex PCR, the repertoire was profiled, and TCRdb retains in-frame clones only, with some absent. The sample lists 70,000 to 95,000 clones, about 93% seen once, with 0.4% to 0.6% in the top ten. Sequenced here: CD4+ T cells from peripheral blood mononuclear cells, sampled in the second trimester of pregnancy. These receptor sequences come from a female donor with multiple sclerosis, enrolled in a pregnancy study. The CDR3 runs from the conserved cysteine through the conserved F or W. Expanded clones get a size class; other rows say once, few or many, or leave the size out.

CDR3 protein,clone size,V gene,J gene,CDR3 length
CASSLWRDSPYEQYF,NA,TRBV5-4,TRBJ2-7,15
CASSQGLDRGGEKLFF,NA,TRBV4-3,TRBJ1-4,16
CASSLHPASGRGDTQYF,NA,TRBV7-3,TRBJ2-3,17
CASSRDRANTGELFF,NA,TRBV7-2,TRBJ2-2,15
CASSNPGQGVTQYF,NA,TRBV5-4,TRBJ2-5,14
CASSSQGSQETQYF,NA,TRBV5-4,TRBJ2-5,14
CSAIYRGINYF,NA,TRBV20-1,TRBJ2-3,11
CASSWRRVTGELFF,NA,TRBV5-5,TRBJ2-2,14
CASSIVMTSRQETQYF,NA,TRBV19,TRBJ2-5,16
CASSLDGDWVNEQFF,NA,TRBV7-9,TRBJ2-1,15
CASSQDLRGGYEQYF,NA,TRBV4-3,TRBJ2-7,15
CASSQAFPLAGGPTDTQYF,NA,TRBV4-2,TRBJ2-3,19
CASSEATTGGNQPQHF,NA,TRBV6-1,TRBJ1-5,16
CSVDADRGHGELFF,NA,TRBV29-1,TRBJ2-2,14
CASRAGFTSPGELFF,NA,TRBV2,TRBJ2-2,15
CASSSLAGGTTDTQYF,NA,TRBV18,TRBJ2-3,16
CASSTSYREQFF,NA,TRBV27,TRBJ2-1,12
CASSFGDRENYGYTF,NA,TRBV7-8,TRBJ1-2,15
CSVGGSNQPQHF,few,TRBV29-1,TRBJ1-5,12
CASSQDTSGKSYNEQFF,NA,TRBV23-1,TRBJ2-1,17
CASRSTDRNYGYTF,few,TRBV11-2,TRBJ1-2,14
CASTRQGVDGYTF,NA,TRBV28,TRBJ1-2,13
CASSQDRLGYTF,NA,TRBV14,TRBJ1-2,12
CASSLDLGEGNEQFF,NA,TRBV7-7,TRBJ2-1,15
CASREVATYQETQYF,NA,TRBV2,TRBJ2-5,15
CASSEATPGTPSGTQYF,NA,TRBV6-1,TRBJ2-3,17